These 24 T cell receptor beta chains were all obtained from the same sample, sequenced in a study of T cell responses to AZD1222 COVID-19 vaccine. Clones were read by immunoSEQ multiplex PCR, and TCRdb kept only the in-frame ones, dropping some. The data show tens of thousands of clones, around 90% seen once. Sequenced here: peripheral blood, sampled 28 days after the second AZD1222 dose. These receptors all stem from an adult who received the AZD1222 COVID-19 vaccine.

On this clone: At the DNA level, this CDR3 is encoded by other sequences in the same sample as well. The chain recombines TRBV6-5 with TRBJ1-5; D perhaps matches TRBD1 (5 bases). CDR1 is MNHEY, CDR2 SVGAGI, per germline. V was shortened by 0 bases and J by 4 bases, with 7 bases between the two germline ends. The CDR3 runs to 14 residues. The CDR3 DNA reads as TGTGCCAGCAGTTACTCGAGGGGTAATCAGCCCCAGCATTTT. This sequence encodes CASSYSRGNQPQHF.

The chain recombines TRBV7-2 with TRBJ1-5; the D is unclear. V was trimmed by 1 base and J by 3 bases, leaving 1 base between them. Per the germline V gene, CDR1 is SGHTA and CDR2 is FQGNSA. This CDR3 comprises 12 residues. The CDR3 DNA reads TGTGCCAGCAGCTTAGACAATCAGCCCCAGCATTTT. It specifies CASSLDNQPQHF.

This chain's CDR3 is CASSMQTDNQPQHF. Here the CDR3 DNA reads TGTGCCAGTAGTATGCAGACCGACAATCAGCCCCAGCATTTT. The rearrangement links TRBV19 to TRBJ1-5; D gene unclear. This CDR3 spans 14 amino acids. The V end was cut by 3 bases, the J end by 3 bases, with 9 bases between. Germline V CDR1 and CDR2: LNHDA, SQIVND (reference sequence). Drawing the rest from reference TRBV19 and TRBJ1-5, the complete variable domain is DGGITQSPKYLFRKEGQNVTLSCEQNLNHDAMYWYRQDPGQGLRLIYYSQIVNDFQKGDIAEGYSVSREKKESFPLTVTSAQKNPTAFYLCASSMQTDNQPQHFGDGTRLSIL.

The chain has TRBV5-6 and TRBJ2-5; D not certain. The CDR3 contains 13 residues. The germline gives CDR1 SGHDT, CDR2 YYEEEE. V gave up 0 bases and J gave up 5 bases, with 8 bases separating them. CDR3 amino acids: CASSLGGWETQYF. The CDR3 DNA follows: TGTGCCAGCAGCTTGGGAGGATGGGAGACCCAGTACTTC.

This chain links TRBV3-1 (or the pseudogene TRBV3-2) with TRBJ1-1, with a possible D match to TRBD1 (5 bases). The CDR3 covers 13 residues. The V end was cut by 4 bases, the J end by 4 bases, with 10 bases between. CDR1 is LGHDT and CDR2 is YNNKEL in the germline V gene (reference sequence). The DNA for the CDR3 is TGTGCCAGCAGCCGGACACTCTCCACTGAAGCTTTCTTT. Its translation is CASSRTLSTEAFF.

This clone was counted a single time. This sequence joins TRBV29-1 and TRBJ1-1; no clear D gene. Trimming pared 5 bases from V and 4 bases from J, leaving 11 bases between. This CDR3 comprises 12 residues. Germline loops: CDR1 SQVTM, CDR2 ANQGSEA. In nucleotides, the CDR3 is TGCAGCGTTCAACGGTCCGGCACTGAAGCTTTCTTT. This encodes CSVQRSGTEAFF.

In this sample, this clone turned up a few times. The chain recombines TRBV28 with TRBJ1-3; TRBD1 matches at 10 bases. Looked up from germline, CDR1 is MDHEN and CDR2 is SYDVKM. V was clipped by 6 bases and J by 4 bases; unmatched bases: 3. This CDR3 is 14 amino acids long. As DNA, the CDR3 is TGTGCCAGCAGATGGACAGGGGGAGGAAACACCATATATTTT. Translated, it gives CASRWTGGGNTIYF.

This clone was seen a handful of times. The rearrangement links TRBV12-3 or TRBV12-4 to TRBJ2-5; no definite D call. The CDR3 is made up of 12 amino acids. V lost 4 bases to trimming and J lost 5 bases, with 8 bases between them. CDR3 bases: TGTGCCAGCAGTTCAGCGCTGGAGACCCAGTACTTC. Protein product: CASSSALETQYF.

This clone came up a few times. The rearrangement uses TRBV7-2 and TRBJ1-1; D is ambiguous. V lost 5 bases and J 2 bases, leaving 15 bases between the germline ends. The CDR3 has 15 residues. Looked up from germline, CDR1 is SGHTA and CDR2 is FQGNSA. The CDR3 loop is CASSREAGGNTEAFF. The CDR3 nucleotides are TGTGCCAGCAGCCGGGAGGCAGGCGGTAACACTGAAGCTTTCTTT.

The chain recombines TRBV3-1 (or the pseudogene TRBV3-2) with TRBJ2-1; the D is unclear. The V end lost 1 base, the J end lost 2 bases, and 12 bases lay between the germline ends. The germline CDR1 and CDR2 sequences are LGHDT and YNNKEL (reference sequence). The CDR3 covers 16 residues. This chain's CDR3 is CASSQVRTTTYNEQFF. The CDR3 DNA is TGTGCCAGCAGCCAAGTTAGGACCACTACCTACAATGAGCAGTTCTTC.

The chain joins TRBV2 to TRBJ1-2; possible D gene TRBD1, 5 bases. Germline V gene data show CDR1 as SNHLY and CDR2 as FYNNEI. The CDR3 runs 14 residues. V was shortened by 7 bases and J by 5 bases, with 17 bases between the two germline ends. Written as DNA, the CDR3 is TGTGCCAGCACTGAGCAGGGCAGAGGATATGGCTACACCTTC. Amino acid sequence: CASTEQGRGYGYTF.

The CDR3 DNA reads as TGCGCCAGCAGCCAAGAGGCGGAGGGATTAGGGTACGAGCAGTACTTC. Protein sequence: CASSQEAEGLGYEQYF. The chain joins TRBV4-1 to TRBJ2-7; the D gene is possibly TRBD2 (6 bases). CDR1 and CDR2 (germline): MGHRA, YSYEKL. The CDR3 loop spans 16 amino acids. Trimming took 0 bases from V and 4 from J, leaving 16 bases between them.

The chain links TRBV28 to TRBJ1-6; a weak D match, TRBD1 (5 bases). Germline V gives CDR1 MDHEN, CDR2 SYDVKM. The CDR3 is 14 residues long. The ends were cut back, 2 bases at V and 9 bases at J, with 11 bases in the middle. The CDR3 reads CASSLGTEISPLHF. CDR3 in DNA: TGTGCCAGCAGTTTAGGGACCGAAATTTCACCCCTCCACTTT.

This sequence joins TRBV6-2 or TRBV6-3 and TRBJ2-7, with a tentative D call TRBD1 (5 bases). The V end was cut by 5 bases, the J end by 5 bases, with 7 bases between. Germline V gene data show CDR1 as MNHEY and CDR2 as SVGEGT. CDR3 length: 11 amino acids. This CDR3 reads CASSDSNEQYF. CDR3 sequence (DNA): TGTGCCAGCAGTGACAGTAACGAGCAGTACTTC.

This clone turned up a few times. This chain links TRBV2 with TRBJ2-2; no definite D call. With 2 bases removed from V and 16 bases from J, the gap between germline ends came to 23 bases. The CDR3 contains 15 residues. Germline V gives CDR1 SNHLY, CDR2 FYNNEI. The DNA for the CDR3 is TGTGCCAGCAGTGAATTGTCCCTCGGCACCCTTTGGCCGTTTTTT. Translated: CASSELSLGTLWPFF. The variable domain in full, completed from reference TRBV2 and TRBJ2-2, reads EPEVTQTPSHQVTQMGQEVILRCVPISNHLYFYWYRQILGQKVEFLVSFYNNEISEKSEIFDDQFSVERPDGSNFTLKIRSTKLEDSAMYFCASSELSLGTLWPFFGEGSRLTVL.

The chain couples TRBV4-1 to TRBJ2-2, with 7 bases matching TRBD1. This CDR3 region has 15 residues. The germline gives CDR1 MGHRA, CDR2 YSYEKL. J was trimmed by 0 bases and V by 8 bases; bases with no gene match: 6. Here the CDR3 reads CASGDRATNTGELFF. As DNA, the CDR3 is TGCGCCAGCGGGGACAGAGCGACGAACACCGGGGAGCTGTTTTTT.

The chain employs TRBV19 and TRBJ1-3; the D is unclear. The V gene lost 3 bases and the J gene lost 0 bases, with 18 bases spanning the gap. The CDR3 is made up of 18 amino acids. The germline V gene has CDR1 LNHDA and CDR2 SQIVND (reference sequence). The CDR3 coding sequence is TGTGCCAGTAGTATGAACCTCCCCACTACGAGCTCTGGAAACACCATATATTTT. Protein product: CASSMNLPTTSSGNTIYF. The whole variable domain, filled in from reference TRBV19 and TRBJ1-3, reads DGGITQSPKYLFRKEGQNVTLSCEQNLNHDAMYWYRQDPGQGLRLIYYSQIVNDFQKGDIAEGYSVSREKKESFPLTVTSAQKNPTAFYLCASSMNLPTTSSGNTIYFGEGSWLTVV.

The chain employs TRBV19 and TRBJ1-2; TRBD1 is a possible D gene (5 bases). V lost 3 bases to trimming and J lost 2 bases, with 13 bases between them. CDR1 LNHDA and CDR2 SQIVND come from the germline V gene (reference sequence). This CDR3 contains 15 residues. The CDR3 DNA reads as TGTGCCAGTAGTATTAGGTTGGGGGAGAACTATGGCTACACCTTC. Its translation is CASSIRLGENYGYTF.

This chain joins TRBV10-3 and TRBJ1-1; the D is unclear. CDR1 and CDR2 from the germline V gene are ENHRY and SYGVKD. This CDR3 region has 18 residues. V shed 2 bases and J shed 0 bases, with 19 bases lying between them. CDR3 in amino acids: CAISETFATRRLNTEAFF. The CDR3 nucleotides read TGTGCCATCAGTGAGACCTTTGCGACACGGCGGTTGAACACTGAAGCTTTCTTT.

The CDR3 sequence: CASSFFPNEKLFF. As DNA, the CDR3 is TGTGCCAGCAGCTTTTTTCCTAATGAAAAACTGTTTTTT. The V and J genes are TRBV7-6 and TRBJ1-4; D call uncertain. Trimming removed 3 bases from V and 3 bases from J, with 5 bases in between. Germline CDR1 and CDR2: SGHVS and FNYEAQ. The CDR3 loop spans 13 amino acids.

The chain employs TRBV7-2 and TRBJ1-4; perhaps TRBD1 as D (5 bases). The CDR3 spans 15 residues. The V end was cut by 4 bases, the J end by 3 bases, with 12 bases between. In germline, CDR1 is SGHTA, CDR2 FQGNSA. CDR3 sequence (DNA): TGTGCCAGCAGCTCGCAGGGTCGGCCTAATGAAAAACTGTTTTTT. As protein: CASSSQGRPNEKLFF.

V gene TRBV6-5 combines with J gene TRBJ2-7; D may be TRBD1 (5 bases). The CDR3 is 14 residues long. Per the germline V gene, CDR1 is MNHEY and CDR2 is SVGAGI. Between the trimmed V and J ends, which lost 2 bases and 0 bases, there was a span of 8 bases. The CDR3 DNA sequence: TGTGCCAGCAGTTACGGGGCAAGCTCCTACGAGCAGTACTTC. This codes for CASSYGASSYEQYF.

This chain connects TRBV5-4 to TRBJ1-1; D is perhaps TRBD1 (6 bases). Trimming cost V 2 bases and J 4 bases, with 12 bases left between them. Germline V gene sequence: CDR1 SGHNT, CDR2 YYREEE (reference sequence). The CDR3 is made up of 14 amino acids. Written as DNA, the CDR3 is TGTGCCAGCAGCTTTCTGGACAGCGTCACTGAAGCTTTCTTT. It encodes CASSFLDSVTEAFF.

The V call is TRBV6-6, the J call TRBJ1-1; 8 nucleotides align to TRBD1. V lost 6 bases to trimming and J lost 8 bases; unmatched junction nucleotides: 11. Germline CDR1 MNHNY, CDR2 SVGAGI (reference sequence). The CDR3 sequence is 14 residues long. DNA of the CDR3: TGTGCCAGCAGCCAGGCCGGGACAGGATTCGAAGCTTTCTTT. Translated, it gives CASSQAGTGFEAFF.